This T cell receptor (beta chain) comes out of a study of cytomegalovirus exposure and HLA in healthy donors. Turning to the study itself: The 120 or so validation repertoires used a platform that matched the one used for the 550 to 800 first-cohort repertoires, as a later analysis reported.

From germline, CDR1 is LGHNA and CDR2 YNFKEQ. CDR3 length: 15 amino acids. With V trimmed by 0 bases and J by 5 bases, 4 bases remained unmatched. The table came from immunoSEQ multiplex PCR; TCRdb's copy has only in-frame clones and leaves some out. The sample yields some 170,000 clones, around nine tenths seen once. The donors were in the roughly 120-subject validation cohort; that cohort was separate from the roughly 730-subject first cohort. Study-level results: In the roughly 120 validation repertoires, about 94% of cluster scores exceeded 0, per a later analysis. Researchers counted 180 or so TCR beta chains as cytomegalovirus-associated.

On this clone: Its antigen is unidentified.

V and J are TRBV4-2 and TRBJ2-7; 10 bases match TRBD2. The sequence came from a woman aged 25 to 39 in good health and CMV-seronegative. Sequencing was carried out using PBMCs. The CDR3 DNA sequence: TGTGCCAGCAGCCAAGAACTAGCGGGGATCCACGAGCAGTACTTC. Translated, it gives CASSQELAGIHEQYF.